A selection of T cell receptor beta chains follows, all from one sample in a study of OX40 agonist ivuxolimab in advanced cancers. Clones were sequenced by immunoSEQ multiplex PCR, and TCRdb holds only the in-frame ones, with some missing. The table lists tens of thousands of clones, 70% to 90% of them singletons. Sequencing used CD4+ or CD8+ T cells sorted from blood, obtained in a trial of the OX40 agonist ivuxolimab. These receptors all come from an adult with an advanced solid tumor such as melanoma, head and neck, liver or kidney cancer. The CDR3 runs from the conserved cysteine through the conserved F or W. D genes are given only for firm matches. Clone size appears in some rows only: once, few, many, or a class for an expanded clone.

V gene	D gene	clone size	J gene	CDR3 DNA	CDR3 protein
TRBV2	TRBD2	NA	TRBJ2-1	TGTGCCAGCAGCTGGACTAGCGGGAGAATGGATGAGCAGTTCTTC	CASSWTSGRMDEQFF
TRBV28	NA	NA	TRBJ1-4	TGTGCCAGCAGTAGTAGCCTGGGTGAAAAACTGTTTTTT	CASSSSLGEKLFF
TRBV7-2	NA	NA	TRBJ1-2	TGTGCCAGCAGCTTAGACAGGGCCTATGGCTACACCTTC	CASSLDRAYGYTF
TRBV6-6	TRBD2	NA	TRBJ2-7	TGTGCCAGCAGGCCCCCCTCGAGCGGGGCGATTTACGAGCAGTACTTC	CASRPPSSGAIYEQYF
TRBV18	TRBD1	few	TRBJ2-7	TGTGCCAGCTCGTCGGACAGGATCAATTACGAGCAGTACTTC	CASSSDRINYEQYF
TRBV11-1	TRBD1	few	TRBJ1-2	TGTGCCAGCAGCTTAAACAGGGGAACTTCGGATGGCTACACCTTC	CASSLNRGTSDGYTF
TRBV7-8	NA	NA	TRBJ1-4	TGTGCCAGCAGCTTAGAGCGGACAAGGGGGGAAAGAAGGGGCGAAAAACTGTTTTTT	CASSLERTRGERRGEKLFF
TRBV6-6	NA	NA	TRBJ1-5	TGTGCCAGCAGTTACTCGTTGGGGGGTACACGCCAGCCCCAGCATTTT	CASSYSLGGTRQPQHF
TRBV5-1	NA	few	TRBJ2-3	TGCGCCAGCAGCCCGGGACTGATTACAGATACGCAGTATTTT	CASSPGLITDTQYF
TRBV4-1	TRBD1	NA	TRBJ1-4	TGCGCCAGCAGCCAACGACAGGGTGAAAAACTGTTTTTT	CASSQRQGEKLFF
TRBV27	TRBD2	NA	TRBJ2-2	TGTGCCAGCAGTTTGATTAAAGGGCGGGAGTGGAACTCCGGGGAGCTGTTTTTT	CASSLIKGREWNSGELFF
TRBV30	TRBD1	NA	TRBJ1-6	TGTGCCTGGACCTCGACAGGGGGTGTGAATTCACCCCTCCACTTT	CAWTSTGGVNSPLHF